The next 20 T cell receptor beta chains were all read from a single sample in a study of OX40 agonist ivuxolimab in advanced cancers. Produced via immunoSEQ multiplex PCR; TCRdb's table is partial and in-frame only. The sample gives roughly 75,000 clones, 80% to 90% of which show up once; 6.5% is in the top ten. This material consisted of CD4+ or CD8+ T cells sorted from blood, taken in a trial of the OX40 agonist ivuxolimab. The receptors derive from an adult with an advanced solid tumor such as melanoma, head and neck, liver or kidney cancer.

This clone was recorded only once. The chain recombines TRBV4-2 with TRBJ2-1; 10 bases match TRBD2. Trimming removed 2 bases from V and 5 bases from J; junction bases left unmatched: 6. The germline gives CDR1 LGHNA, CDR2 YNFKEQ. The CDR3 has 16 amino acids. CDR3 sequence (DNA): TGTGCCAGCAGCCAATACCTAGCGGGGGCCGACAATGAGCAGTTCTTC. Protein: CASSQYLAGADNEQFF.

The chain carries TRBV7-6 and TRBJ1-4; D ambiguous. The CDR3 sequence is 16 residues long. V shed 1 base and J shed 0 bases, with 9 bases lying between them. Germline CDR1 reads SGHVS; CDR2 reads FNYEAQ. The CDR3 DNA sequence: TGTGCCAGCAGCTTAGGGGTGGGAACAACTAATGAAAAACTGTTTTTT. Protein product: CASSLGVGTTNEKLFF. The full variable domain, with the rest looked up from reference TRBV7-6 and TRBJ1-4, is GAGVSQSPRYKVTKRGQDVALRCDPISGHVSLYWYRQALGQGPEFLTYFNYEAQQDKSGLPNDRFSAERPEGSISTLTIQRTEQRDSAMYRCASSLGVGTTNEKLFFGSGTQLSVL.

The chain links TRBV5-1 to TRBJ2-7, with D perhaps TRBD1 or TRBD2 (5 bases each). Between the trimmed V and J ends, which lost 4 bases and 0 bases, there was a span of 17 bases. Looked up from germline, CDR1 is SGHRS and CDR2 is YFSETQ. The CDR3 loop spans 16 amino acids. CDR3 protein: CASSPLPGTDSYEQYF. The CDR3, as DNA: TGCGCCAGCAGCCCGTTGCCCGGGACGGACTCCTACGAGCAGTACTTC. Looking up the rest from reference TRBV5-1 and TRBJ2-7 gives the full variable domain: KAGVTQTPRYLIKTRGQQVTLSCSPISGHRSVSWYQQTPGQGLQFLFEYFSETQRNKGNFPGRFSGRQFSNSRSEMNVSTLELGDSALYLCASSPLPGTDSYEQYFGPGTRLTVT.

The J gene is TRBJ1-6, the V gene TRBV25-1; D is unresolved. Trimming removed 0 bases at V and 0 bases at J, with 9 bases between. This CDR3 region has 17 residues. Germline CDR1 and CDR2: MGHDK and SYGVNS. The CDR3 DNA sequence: TGTGCCAGCAGTGAATATTCACCGATCTCCTATAATTCACCCCTCCACTTT. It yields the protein CASSEYSPISYNSPLHF.

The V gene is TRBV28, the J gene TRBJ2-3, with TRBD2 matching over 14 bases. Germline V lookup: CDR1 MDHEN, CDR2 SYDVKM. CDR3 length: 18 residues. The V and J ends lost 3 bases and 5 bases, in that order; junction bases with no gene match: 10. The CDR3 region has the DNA TGTGCCAGCAGTTTCCCCCGACTAGCGGGAGGGTGGATAGATACGCAGTATTTT. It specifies CASSFPRLAGGWIDTQYF.

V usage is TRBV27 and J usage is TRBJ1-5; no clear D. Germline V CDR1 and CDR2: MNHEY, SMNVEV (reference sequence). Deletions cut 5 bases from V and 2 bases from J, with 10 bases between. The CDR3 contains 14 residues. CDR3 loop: CASSPIYGNQPQHF. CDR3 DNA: TGTGCCAGCAGTCCAATCTACGGCAATCAGCCCCAGCATTTT.

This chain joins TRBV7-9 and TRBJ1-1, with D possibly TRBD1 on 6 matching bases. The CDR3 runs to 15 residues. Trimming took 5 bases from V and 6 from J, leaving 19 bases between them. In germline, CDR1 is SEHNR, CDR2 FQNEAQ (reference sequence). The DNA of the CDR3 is TGTGCCAGCAGCCAAATACAGGGTTCGGCCCCTGAAGCTTTCTTT. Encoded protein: CASSQIQGSAPEAFF.

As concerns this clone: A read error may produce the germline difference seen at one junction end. The CDR3 protein is CASSHADPGANYGHTF. CDR3 DNA sequence: TGCGCCAGCAGCCATGCAGACCCCGGGGCCAACTATGGCCACACCTTC. The chain joins TRBV4-1 to TRBJ1-2; D perhaps matches TRBD1 (5 bases). This CDR3 has 16 residues. Germline CDR1 MGHRA, CDR2 YSYEKL.

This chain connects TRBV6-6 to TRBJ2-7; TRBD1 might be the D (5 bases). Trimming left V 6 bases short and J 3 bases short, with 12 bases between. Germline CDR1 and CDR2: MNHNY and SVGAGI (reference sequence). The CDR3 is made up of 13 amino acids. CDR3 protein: CASRRTTDYEQYF. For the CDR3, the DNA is TGTGCCAGCAGAAGAACGACAGACTACGAGCAGTACTTC.

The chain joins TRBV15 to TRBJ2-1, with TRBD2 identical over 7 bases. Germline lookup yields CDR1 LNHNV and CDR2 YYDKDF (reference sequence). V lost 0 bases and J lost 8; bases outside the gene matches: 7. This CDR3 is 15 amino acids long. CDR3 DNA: TGTGCCACCAGCAGAGATAGGGAGGGCGGCCATGAGCAGTTCTTC. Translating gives CATSRDREGGHEQFF.

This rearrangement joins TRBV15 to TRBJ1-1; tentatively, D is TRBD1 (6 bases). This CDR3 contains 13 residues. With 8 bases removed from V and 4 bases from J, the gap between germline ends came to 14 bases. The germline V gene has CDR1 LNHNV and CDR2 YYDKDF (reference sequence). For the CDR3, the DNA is TGTGCCACCCGCCTAGGGGGTGCCACTGAAGCTTTCTTT. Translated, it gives CATRLGGATEAFF.

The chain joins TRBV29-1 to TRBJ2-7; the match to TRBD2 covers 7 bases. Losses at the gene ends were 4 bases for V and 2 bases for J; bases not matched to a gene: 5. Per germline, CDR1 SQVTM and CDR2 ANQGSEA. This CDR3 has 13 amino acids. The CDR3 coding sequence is TGCAGCGTTGGGGGGGGTTTGGCCTACGAGCAGTACTTC. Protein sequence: CSVGGGLAYEQYF.

The CDR3 nucleotides read TGTGCCAGCAGCGTAGGGGGAGGGGTTGGCGGCTACACCTTC. The encoded protein is CASSVGGGVGGYTF. This chain uses TRBV9 with TRBJ1-2; possibly TRBD1 for D (5 bases). This CDR3 region has 14 residues. Germline assignment: CDR1 SGDLS and CDR2 YYNGEE. Deletions cut 0 bases from V and 8 bases from J, with 14 bases between.

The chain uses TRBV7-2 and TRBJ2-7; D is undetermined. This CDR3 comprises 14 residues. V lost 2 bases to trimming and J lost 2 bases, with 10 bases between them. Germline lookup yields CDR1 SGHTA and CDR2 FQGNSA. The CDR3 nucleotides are TGTGCCAGCAGCTTAACATCAGGAGCCTACGAGCAGTACTTC. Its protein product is CASSLTSGAYEQYF.

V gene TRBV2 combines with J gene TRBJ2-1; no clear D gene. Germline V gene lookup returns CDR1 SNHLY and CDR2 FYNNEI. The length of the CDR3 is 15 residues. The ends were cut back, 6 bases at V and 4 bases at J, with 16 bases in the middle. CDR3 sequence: CASSDTLGQYNEQFF. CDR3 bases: TGTGCCAGCAGCGACACCTTGGGCCAATACAATGAGCAGTTCTTC.

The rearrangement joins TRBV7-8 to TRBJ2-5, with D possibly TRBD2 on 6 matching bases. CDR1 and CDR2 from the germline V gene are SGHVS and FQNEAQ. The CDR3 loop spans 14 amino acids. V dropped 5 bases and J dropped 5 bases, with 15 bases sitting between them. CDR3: CASSAPSGRETQYF. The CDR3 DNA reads TGTGCCAGCAGCGCCCCCAGCGGGCGCGAGACCCAGTACTTC. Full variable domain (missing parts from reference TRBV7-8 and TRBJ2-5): GAGVSQSPRYKVAKRGQDVALRCDPISGHVSLFWYQQALGQGPEFLTYFQNEAQLDKSGLPSDRFFAERPEGSVSTLKIQRTQQEDSAVYLCASSAPSGRETQYFGPGTRLLVL.

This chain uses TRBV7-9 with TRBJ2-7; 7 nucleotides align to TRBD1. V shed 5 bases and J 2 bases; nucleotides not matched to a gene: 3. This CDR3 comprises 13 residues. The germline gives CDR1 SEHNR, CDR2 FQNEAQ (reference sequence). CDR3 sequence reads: CASSAQGTYEQYF. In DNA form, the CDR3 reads TGTGCCAGCAGCGCACAGGGGACCTACGAGCAGTACTTC. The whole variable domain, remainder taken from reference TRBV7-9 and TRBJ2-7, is DTGVSQNPRHKITKRGQNVTFRCDPISEHNRLYWYRQTLGQGPEFLTYFQNEAQLEKSRLLSDRFSAERPKGSFSTLEIQRTEQGDSAMYLCASSAQGTYEQYFGPGTRLTVT.

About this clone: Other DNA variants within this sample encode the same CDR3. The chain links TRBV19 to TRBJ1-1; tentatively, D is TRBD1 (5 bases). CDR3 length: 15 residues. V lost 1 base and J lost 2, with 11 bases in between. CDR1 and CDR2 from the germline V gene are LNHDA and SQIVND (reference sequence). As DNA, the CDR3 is TGTGCCAGTAGTATAGGGACACGGGGAAACACTGAAGCTTTCTTT. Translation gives CASSIGTRGNTEAFF.

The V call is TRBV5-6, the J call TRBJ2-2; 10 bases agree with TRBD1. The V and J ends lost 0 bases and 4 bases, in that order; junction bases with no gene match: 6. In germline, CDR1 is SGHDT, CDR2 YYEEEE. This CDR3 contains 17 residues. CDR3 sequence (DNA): TGTGCCAGCAGCTTGGCGGGACAGGGGATAACCACCGGGGAGCTGTTTTTT. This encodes CASSLAGQGITTGELFF.

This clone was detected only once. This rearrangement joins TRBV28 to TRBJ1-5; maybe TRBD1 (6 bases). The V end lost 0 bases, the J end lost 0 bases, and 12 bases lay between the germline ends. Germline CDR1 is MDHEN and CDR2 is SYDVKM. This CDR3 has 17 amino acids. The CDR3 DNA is TGTGCCAGCAGTTTATGGGAAAGGACAGATAGCAATCAGCCCCAGCATTTT. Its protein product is CASSLWERTDSNQPQHF.